This passage covers 32 T cell receptor beta chains from one sample sequenced in a study of T-cell memory formation after mild COVID-19. Each CDR3 protein gets one entry after TCRdb re-called the 5' RACE reads with MiXCR. The repertoire holds hundreds of thousands of distinct CDR3 sequences, with approximately 7.6% as singletons. Sample: PBMCs or a T cell subset sorted from them (not recorded which). The receptors were gathered from a young man who had mild COVID-19 (a few samples of this study predate the infection). Cell type and time point are not known.

The sample holds a few counts of this clonotype. The chain links TRBV20-1 to TRBJ1-1; D is unresolved. Trimming left V 0 bases short and J 3 bases short, with 8 bases between. This CDR3 comprises 13 residues. Germline V gene lookup returns CDR1 DFQATT and CDR2 SNEGSKA (reference sequence). In nucleotides, the CDR3 is TGCAGTGCTAGAGATGCGACCCACACTGAAGCTTTCTTT. Its translation: CSARDATHTEAFF.

This clonotype was seen a handful of times. V is TRBV7-2 and J is TRBJ1-5; D is possibly TRBD1 (6 bases). This CDR3 has 13 amino acids. V gave up 5 bases and J gave up 5 bases, with 10 bases separating them. Germline V gives CDR1 SGHTA, CDR2 FQGNSA. The DNA for the CDR3 is TGTGCCAGCAGCCCAGGGGTCGATCAGCCCCAGCATTTT. Translation gives CASSPGVDQPQHF.

This clonotype has at least ten counts. This chain connects TRBV5-5 to TRBJ2-3; the D is unclear. Trimming left V 1 base short and J 4 bases short, with 7 bases between. The germline V gene encodes CDR1 SGHKS and CDR2 YYEKEE (reference sequence). The CDR3 runs to 13 residues. This chain's CDR3 is CASSLPAPDTQYF. The DNA for the CDR3 is TGTGCCAGCAGCTTGCCAGCTCCAGATACGCAGTATTTT.

This clonotype has ten or more counts. This chain links TRBV7-2 with TRBJ2-2; 10 bases fit TRBD1. There are 13 residues in the CDR3. CDR1 and CDR2 (germline): SGHTA, FQGNSA. The J segment lost 6 bases and the V segment lost 7 bases, leaving 2 bases of the junction unmatched. The CDR3, as DNA: TGTGCCAGCACAGGGACAGGGGCCGGGGAGCTGTTTTTT. Amino acids: CASTGTGAGELFF.

This chain uses TRBV7-9 with TRBJ2-3, with 10 bases lining up with TRBD2. The CDR3 runs to 14 residues. J was trimmed by 6 bases and V by 0 bases; bases with no gene match: 0. CDR1 is SEHNR, CDR2 FQNEAQ, per germline (reference sequence). The CDR3: CASSLAGLADTQYF. The CDR3 DNA reads TGTGCCAGCAGCTTAGCGGGACTAGCGGATACGCAGTATTTT.

This clonotype has a handful of counts. This chain uses TRBV7-9 with TRBJ1-1, with D possibly matching TRBD1 (6 bases). Germline-derived CDR1 and CDR2 are SEHNR and FQNEAQ (reference sequence). This CDR3 has 15 residues. V lost 9 bases to trimming and J lost 0 bases, with 17 bases between them. CDR3 sequence (DNA): TGTGCCAGTGAAACAGGGAGCGGCATGAACACTGAAGCTTTCTTT. Its protein product is CASETGSGMNTEAFF.

The chain recombines TRBV24-1 with TRBJ1-2, with unresolved D. Trimming pared 6 bases from V and 0 bases from J, leaving 13 bases between. Germline loops: CDR1 KGHDR, CDR2 SFDVKD. The CDR3 is 15 amino acids. The CDR3 here is CATSPSGTANYGYTF. CDR3 nucleotide sequence: TGTGCCACCAGTCCCTCAGGCACCGCTAACTATGGCTACACCTTC.

The chain recombines TRBV6-1 with TRBJ1-1; a possible D gene is TRBD1 (5 bases). The CDR3 has 12 residues. CDR1 MNHNS and CDR2 SASEGT come from the germline V gene. With 7 bases removed from V and 4 bases from J, the gap between germline ends came to 10 bases. DNA of the CDR3: TGTGCCAGCACTTTTGGGGGCACTGAAGCTTTCTTT. Residues: CASTFGGTEAFF.

The V call is TRBV3-1, the J call TRBJ1-2; TRBD1 is a possible D gene (5 bases). The CDR3 loop spans 17 amino acids. V was shortened by 2 bases and J by 8 bases, with 24 bases between the two germline ends. Germline V gene sequence: CDR1 LGHDT, CDR2 YNNKEL (reference sequence). CDR3 nucleotide sequence: TGTGCCAGCAGCCAAACCGGGACCTTGGTTCATGATGACGGCTACACCTTC. This gives the protein CASSQTGTLVHDDGYTF.

The table lists this clonotype with a few counts. The chain recombines TRBV12-3 or TRBV12-4 with TRBJ1-2; no clear D gene. CDR3 length: 13 residues. V dropped 0 bases and J dropped 7 bases, with 9 bases sitting between them. The DNA of the CDR3 is TGTGCCAGCAGTTTAGCGGCCGAGAGTGGCTACACCTTC. This gives the protein CASSLAAESGYTF.

This clonotype was detected a few times. This chain connects TRBV7-2 to TRBJ2-1; D is unresolved. Germline CDR1 and CDR2: SGHTA and FQGNSA. The CDR3 spans 12 residues. Trimming shortened V by 5 bases and J by 13 bases, and 15 bases separated the two germline ends. The DNA for the CDR3 is TGTGCCAGCAGCCTAAACACGGCTGGACAGTTCTTC. As protein: CASSLNTAGQFF. The full variable domain, its missing parts supplied by reference TRBV7-2 and TRBJ2-1, is GAGVSQSPSNKVTEKGKDVELRCDPISGHTALYWYRQSLGQGLEFLIYFQGNSAPDKSGLPSDRFSAERTGGSVSTLTIQRTQQEDSAVYLCASSLNTAGQFFGPGTRLTVL.

In this sample, this clonotype turned up many times. The genes are TRBV18 and TRBJ2-5; 7 bases are shared with TRBD2. The CDR3 loop spans 14 amino acids. Germline trimming cut 10 bases from V and 1 base from J; bases unmatched to any gene: 9. From germline, CDR1 is KGHSH and CDR2 LQKENI. This CDR3 reads CATHSGERQETQYF. In DNA, the CDR3 is TGTGCCACGCACAGCGGGGAGCGCCAAGAGACCCAGTACTTC.

The chain links TRBV20-1 to TRBJ1-1; D may be TRBD1 (5 bases). Between the trimmed V and J ends, which lost 2 bases and 8 bases, there was a span of 18 bases. The CDR3 totals 14 residues. CDR1 and CDR2 (germline): DFQATT, SNEGSKA (reference sequence). Here the CDR3 DNA reads TGCAGTGCTAGACAGGGTAGGGGAGCCGCGGAAGCTTTCTTT. Amino acid sequence: CSARQGRGAAEAFF.

The rearrangement joins TRBV6-5 to TRBJ2-1; D not certain. CDR3 length: 13 residues. Germline values: CDR1 MNHEY, CDR2 SVGAGI. Trimming cost V 1 base and J 5 bases, with 6 bases left between them. This CDR3 is CASSYWGNNEQFF. Written as DNA, the CDR3 is TGTGCCAGCAGTTACTGGGGAAACAATGAGCAGTTCTTC.

This clonotype was found a few times. The chain combines TRBV10-3 with TRBJ2-7, with D possibly matching TRBD2 (5 bases). The V gene's germline CDR1 is ENHRY and CDR2 SYGVKD. The V gene lost 9 bases and the J gene lost 3 bases, with 15 bases spanning the gap. The CDR3 covers 13 residues. DNA of the CDR3: TGTGCCATGAGCCCGGGAAAAGACTACGAGCAGTACGTC. It yields the protein CAMSPGKDYEQYV.

The V call is TRBV29-1, the J call TRBJ1-1; 8 nucleotides agree with TRBD1. The CDR3 sequence is 15 residues long. J was trimmed by 12 bases and V by 6 bases; bases with no gene match: 21. From germline, CDR1 is SQVTM and CDR2 ANQGSEA. The CDR3 region is CSVRPGTGLGPKPFF. The DNA of the CDR3 is TGCAGCGTACGTCCCGGGACAGGTTTGGGCCCGAAGCCTTTCTTT. The full variable domain, its missing parts supplied by reference TRBV29-1 and TRBJ1-1, is SAVISQKPSRDICQRGTSLTIQCQVDSQVTMMFWYRQQPGQSLTLIATANQGSEATYESGFVIDKFPISRPNLTFSTLTVSNMSPEDSSIYLCSVRPGTGLGPKPFFGQGTRLTVV.

Ten or more counts support this clonotype. The CDR3 DNA reads as TGTGCCAGCAGTGAAAGGTCAGGCACGCAGTATTTT. Translation: CASSERSGTQYF. This chain joins TRBV6-1 and TRBJ2-3, with D uncertain. V dropped 2 bases and J dropped 9 bases, with 9 bases sitting between them. The CDR3 has 12 residues. Germline CDR1 is MNHNS and CDR2 is SASEGT.

This clonotype occurred many times. The chain links TRBV5-5 to TRBJ2-7, with no clear D. CDR3 length: 15 residues. Germline V gene sequence: CDR1 SGHKS, CDR2 YYEKEE (reference sequence). Trimming pared 3 bases from V and 0 bases from J, leaving 13 bases between. CDR3 loop: CASSSHGMSSYEQYF. CDR3 nucleotides: TGTGCCAGCAGCTCGCATGGGATGAGCTCCTACGAGCAGTACTTC.

This chain connects TRBV10-3 to TRBJ2-3; perhaps D is TRBD1 or TRBD2 (6 bases each). The CDR3 is 13 residues long. The ends were cut back, 7 bases at V and 2 bases at J, with 10 bases in the middle. The germline gives CDR1 ENHRY, CDR2 SYGVKD. The CDR3 DNA is TGTGCCATCACTGGGGGGCCCACAGATACGCAGTATTTT. Translation: CAITGGPTDTQYF.

This clonotype was observed a handful of times. This chain uses TRBV20-1 with TRBJ2-3; the D is unclear. The CDR3 totals 14 residues. The V gene lost 0 bases and the J gene lost 1 base, with 8 bases spanning the gap. Germline V gene data show CDR1 as DFQATT and CDR2 as SNEGSKA (reference sequence). CDR3: CSARDLSGTDTQYF. The CDR3 bases are TGCAGTGCTAGAGATCTTAGTGGCACAGATACGCAGTATTTT.

Only a few counts were recorded for this clonotype. CDR3 protein: CASSFTRTGETQYF. The CDR3 nucleotides are TGTGCCAGCAGCTTCACAAGGACGGGGGAGACCCAGTACTTC. This chain joins TRBV7-2 and TRBJ2-5; D might be TRBD2 (5 bases). Germline CDR1 SGHTA, CDR2 FQGNSA. The CDR3 covers 14 residues. Trimming took 3 bases from V and 5 from J, leaving 13 bases between them.

This clonotype appeared many times. The chain joins TRBV7-2 to TRBJ2-2; D is undetermined. Germline-derived CDR1 and CDR2 are SGHTA and FQGNSA. V was cut by 4 bases and J by 7 bases, with 10 bases left in between. The CDR3 consists of 13 residues. As DNA, the CDR3 is TGTGCCAGCAGCTGGGTGCGGAGCGGGGAGCTGTTTTTT. It codes for CASSWVRSGELFF.

This clonotype was seen a handful of times. The rearrangement links TRBV12-3 or TRBV12-4 to TRBJ2-4; D remains unclear. The V end was cut by 5 bases, the J end by 8 bases, with 19 bases between. The CDR3 consists of 15 residues. The CDR3 DNA reads TGTGCCAGCAGTGCACGGGCAGACCCTCATGACATTCAGTACTTC. Its translation: CASSARADPHDIQYF.

This clonotype was detected only a few times. The chain employs TRBV7-2 and TRBJ2-3; the D is unclear. This CDR3 region has 15 residues. CDR1 is SGHTA, CDR2 FQGNSA, per germline. Trimming stripped 6 bases from V and 7 bases from J, with 20 bases between. The CDR3 here is CASSPPGSRRYTQYF. For the CDR3, the DNA is TGTGCCAGCAGTCCCCCGGGTTCACGGCGGTATACGCAGTATTTT.

J is TRBJ2-3 and V is TRBV15, with TRBD1 identical over 12 bases. The CDR3 consists of 16 residues. Unmatched junction bases numbered 6, after V lost 3 bases and J lost 5 bases. CDR1 LNHNV and CDR2 YYDKDF come from the germline V gene (reference sequence). The CDR3 spells CATSRPGTGGQDTQYF. The CDR3, as DNA: TGTGCCACCAGCAGGCCCGGGACAGGGGGCCAAGATACGCAGTATTTT.

V usage is TRBV10-2 and J usage is TRBJ2-6, with D possibly matching TRBD2 (7 bases). CDR1 is WSHSY, CDR2 SAAADI, per germline. V lost 6 bases, J lost 2 bases, and 11 bases lay in between. CDR3 length equals 15 residues. The DNA for the CDR3 is TGCGCCAGCAGGAAGGGGGGGGCTGGGGCCAACGTCCTGACTTTC. Translation: CASRKGGAGANVLTF.

This clonotype was seen at least ten times. V gene TRBV7-2 combines with J gene TRBJ2-3, with D possibly TRBD1 on 5 matching bases. Germline lookup yields CDR1 SGHTA and CDR2 FQGNSA. Deletions cut 5 bases from V and 6 bases from J, with 15 bases between. The CDR3 runs 14 residues. Here the CDR3 reads CASSTKGHPDTQYF. CDR3 coding DNA: TGTGCCAGCAGCACCAAAGGACATCCGGATACGCAGTATTTT.

There are a few counts of this clonotype. CDR3 DNA: TGTGCCAGCAATGCACAGCGAAATGAAAAACTGTTTTTT. Translating it yields CASNAQRNEKLFF. The rearrangement joins TRBV12-3 or TRBV12-4 to TRBJ1-4; no clear D gene. V was pared by 7 bases and J by 5 bases, with 11 bases between. CDR3 length equals 13 residues.

The sample holds a few counts of this clonotype. The chain uses TRBV7-2 and TRBJ2-6; 7 bases agree with TRBD1. This CDR3 spans 14 amino acids. Germline V gene sequence: CDR1 SGHTA, CDR2 FQGNSA. Trimming removed 5 bases from V and 14 bases from J; junction bases left unmatched: 12. The CDR3 DNA follows: TGTGCCAGCAGCGAAGGGGGCCCCCTCCTCTTCCTGACTTTC. Its translation is CASSEGGPLLFLTF.

This chain connects TRBV4-1 to TRBJ2-1, with 9 bases aligning to TRBD2. Trimming at V came to 1 base and at J to 5 bases, leaving 6 bases not matched to a gene. CDR3 size: 16 residues. Germline lookup yields CDR1 MGHRA and CDR2 YSYEKL. This chain's CDR3 is CASSQVGAGGNNEQFF. The CDR3 nucleotides are TGCGCCAGCAGCCAAGTCGGAGCGGGGGGAAACAATGAGCAGTTCTTC.

This clonotype was counted only a few times. The rearrangement joins TRBV5-1 to TRBJ2-7, with 8 bases identical to TRBD1. There are 14 residues in the CDR3. J lost 7 bases, V lost 0 bases, and 6 bases had no gene match. Germline V CDR1 and CDR2: SGHRS, YFSETQ. CDR3 sequence reads: CASSLEPGGSEQYF. The CDR3 nucleotides are TGCGCCAGCAGCTTGGAGCCAGGGGGCTCAGAGCAGTACTTC. The full variable domain, its missing parts supplied by reference TRBV5-1 and TRBJ2-7, is KAGVTQTPRYLIKTRGQQVTLSCSPISGHRSVSWYQQTPGQGLQFLFEYFSETQRNKGNFPGRFSGRQFSNSRSEMNVSTLELGDSALYLCASSLEPGGSEQYFGPGTRLTVT.

The chain couples TRBV9 to TRBJ2-2; 12 bases fit TRBD1. This CDR3 comprises 14 residues. The junction had 2 bases not matched to a gene; V was cut back by 5 bases and J by 6 bases. Germline CDR1 SGDLS, CDR2 YYNGEE. In nucleotides, the CDR3 is TGTGCCAGCAGGGGACAGGGGGCCTCCGGGGAGCTGTTTTTT. It codes for CASRGQGASGELFF.